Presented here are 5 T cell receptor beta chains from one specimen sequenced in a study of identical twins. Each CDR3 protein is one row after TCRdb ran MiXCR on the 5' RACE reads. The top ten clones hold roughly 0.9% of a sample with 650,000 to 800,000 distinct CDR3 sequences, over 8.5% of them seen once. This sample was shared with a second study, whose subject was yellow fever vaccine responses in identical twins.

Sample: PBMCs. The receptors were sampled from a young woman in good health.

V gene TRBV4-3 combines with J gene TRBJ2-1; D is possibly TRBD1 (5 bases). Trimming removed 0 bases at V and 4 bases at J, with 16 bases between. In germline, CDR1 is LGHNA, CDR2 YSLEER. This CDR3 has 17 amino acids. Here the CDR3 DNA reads TGCGCCAGCAGCCAAGATCGGTTAGGGGATATTTACAATGAGCAGTTCTTC. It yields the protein CASSQDRLGDIYNEQFF.

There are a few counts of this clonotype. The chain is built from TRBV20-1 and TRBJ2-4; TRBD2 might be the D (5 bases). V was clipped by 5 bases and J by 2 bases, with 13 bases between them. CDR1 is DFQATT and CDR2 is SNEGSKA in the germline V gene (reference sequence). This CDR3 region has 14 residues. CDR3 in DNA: TGCAGTGCTGGCCCGGGATATTCCAAAAACATTCAGTACTTC. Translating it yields CSAGPGYSKNIQYF.

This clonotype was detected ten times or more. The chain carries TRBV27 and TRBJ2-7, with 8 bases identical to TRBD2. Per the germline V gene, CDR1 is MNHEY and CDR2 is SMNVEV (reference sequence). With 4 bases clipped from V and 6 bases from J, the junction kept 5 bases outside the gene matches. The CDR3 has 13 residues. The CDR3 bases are TGTGCCAGCAGTTCAACCGGACTAGCCGAGCAGTACTTC. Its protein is CASSSTGLAEQYF.

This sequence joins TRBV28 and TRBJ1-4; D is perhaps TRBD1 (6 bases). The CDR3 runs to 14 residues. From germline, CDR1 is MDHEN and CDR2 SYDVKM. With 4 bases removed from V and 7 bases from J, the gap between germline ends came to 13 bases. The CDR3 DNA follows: TGTGCCAGCAGTTACAGGGAAATGGGTGAAAAACTGTTTTTT. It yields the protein CASSYREMGEKLFF. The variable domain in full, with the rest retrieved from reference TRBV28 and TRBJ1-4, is DVKVTQSSRYLVKRTGEKVFLECVQDMDHENMFWYRQDPGLGLRLIYFSYDVKMKEKGDIPEGYSVSREKKERFSLILESASTNQTSMYLCASSYREMGEKLFFGSGTQLSVL.

The DNA of the CDR3 is TGTGCCAGCAGTTTTGGAGACAGGTACTCCTACGAGCAGTACTTC. This codes for CASSFGDRYSYEQYF. The chain carries TRBV28 and TRBJ2-7, with TRBD1 as a possible D gene (6 bases). In germline, CDR1 is MDHEN, CDR2 SYDVKM. CDR3 size: 15 residues. Trimming shortened V by 3 bases and J by 0 bases, and 12 bases separated the two germline ends.